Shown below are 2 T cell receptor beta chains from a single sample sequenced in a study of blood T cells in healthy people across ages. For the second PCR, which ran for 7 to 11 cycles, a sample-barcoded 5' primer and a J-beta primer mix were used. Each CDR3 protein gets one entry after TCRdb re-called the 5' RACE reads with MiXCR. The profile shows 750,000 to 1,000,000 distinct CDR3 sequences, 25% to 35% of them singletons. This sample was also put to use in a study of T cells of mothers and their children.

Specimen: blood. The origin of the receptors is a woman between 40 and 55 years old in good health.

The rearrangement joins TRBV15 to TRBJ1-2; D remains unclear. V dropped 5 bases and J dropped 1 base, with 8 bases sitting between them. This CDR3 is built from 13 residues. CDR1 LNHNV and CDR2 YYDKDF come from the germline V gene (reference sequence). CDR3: CATSRNNNYGYTF. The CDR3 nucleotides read TGTGCCACCAGCCGGAATAATAACTATGGCTACACCTTC. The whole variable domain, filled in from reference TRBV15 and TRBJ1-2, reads DAMVIQNPRYQVTQFGKPVTLSCSQTLNHNVMYWYQQKSSQAPKLLFHYYDKDFNNEADTPDNFQSRRPNTSFCFLDIRSPGLGDTAMYLCATSRNNNYGYTFGSGTRLTVV.

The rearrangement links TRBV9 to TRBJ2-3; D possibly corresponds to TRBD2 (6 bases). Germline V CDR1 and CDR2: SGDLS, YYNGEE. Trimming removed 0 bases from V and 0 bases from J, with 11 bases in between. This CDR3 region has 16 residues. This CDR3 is CASSVGASESTDTQYF. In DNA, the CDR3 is TGTGCCAGCAGCGTAGGAGCTAGCGAGAGCACAGATACGCAGTATTTT.